This T cell receptor beta chain was sequenced for a study of cytomegalovirus exposure and HLA in healthy donors. PCR primers comprised 60 Vbeta and 13 Jbeta primers. Only in-frame clones appear in the TCRdb table, and some are missing; sequencing was by immunoSEQ multiplex PCR. The sample gives about 170,000 clones, around 77% of which show up once; roughly 2.1% is in the top ten. CDR1 is MNHNS, CDR2 SASEGT, per germline. V was shortened by 0 bases and J by 3 bases, with 8 bases between the two germline ends. This CDR3 region has 15 residues. Study-wide results and limits: Fewer N-insertions than the roughly 630-donor mean were reportedly shown by an Asian-associated ancestry cluster in a later analysis.

Notes on this clone: Its antigen remains unidentified.

This receptor was taken from a woman in her 30s in good health and CMV-seropositive. The chain employs TRBV6-1 and TRBJ1-4; D is ambiguous. Sequenced sample: PBMCs. For the CDR3, the DNA is TGTGCCAGCAGTGAAGCCCATTCAGCTAATGAAAAACTGTTTTTT. Its translation is CASSEAHSANEKLFF.